Included here is one TCR beta chain sequence, with context. Using immunoSEQ multiplex PCR, the repertoire was profiled, and TCRdb retains in-frame clones only, with some absent. The data contain some 80,000 clones, 95% to 96% of them singletons. The CDR3 has 15 amino acids. V was pared by 3 bases and J by 5 bases, with 5 bases of the junction left unmatched. CDR1 KGHSH and CDR2 LQKENI come from the germline V gene. The data originate from a study of cytomegalovirus exposure and HLA in healthy donors. This TCR derives from a woman under 30 in good health and CMV-seronegative. Sample: PBMCs. This chain joins TRBV18 and TRBJ2-1; 9 positions agree with TRBD1. This chain's CDR3 is CASSPGTGIDNEQFF. CDR3 sequence (DNA): TGTGCCAGCTCACCCGGGACAGGGATTGACAATGAGCAGTTCTTC.